One and the same sample provided the 4 T cell receptor beta chains below, sequenced in a study of blood T cell repertoires in COVID-19 (TCRdb year 2020). Receptors were amplified or captured by the immunoSEQ multiplex PCR assay. Not all clones reach the TCRdb copy of this immuneACCESS table, which keeps in-frame sequences only. Checked studies attribute under half of the gap to unresolved V genes and leave the rest unexplained. A total of 130,000 or so clones appear in this sample, 65% to 85% of them only once. The leading ten clones occupy about 18% of the sample. Sequencing was done on a sample of peripheral blood. These receptors originate from a woman older than 75 with acute or convalescent COVID-19.

This clone has a single count. The chain joins TRBV2 to TRBJ1-5; 7 bases align to TRBD1. Unmatched junction bases numbered 10, after V lost 8 bases and J lost 6 bases. This CDR3 is 14 amino acids long. Germline V gene lookup returns CDR1 SNHLY and CDR2 FYNNEI. The CDR3, as DNA: TGTGCCAGCGATAGACAGGGCACTCTTCAGCCCCAGCATTTT. It encodes CASDRQGTLQPQHF.

This clone occurred a few times. The V and J genes are TRBV4-3 and TRBJ1-4; D unclear. The V gene's germline CDR1 is LGHNA and CDR2 YSLEER. This CDR3 comprises 16 residues. Trimming took off 0 bases at V and 3 bases at J, with 11 bases between the two ends. Written as DNA, the CDR3 is TGCGCCAGCAGCCAAGATTCGAGGGCGGCTAATGAAAAACTGTTTTTT. Translating it yields CASSQDSRAANEKLFF.

The count of this clone is one. The V call is TRBV2, the J call TRBJ2-1; a weak D match, TRBD2 (5 bases). The V and J ends lost 11 bases and 6 bases respectively, with 17 bases between them. CDR1 and CDR2 from the germline V gene are SNHLY and FYNNEI. The CDR3 extends over 13 amino acids. CDR3 protein: CACQGIATNEQFF. The CDR3 coding sequence is TGTGCCTGCCAAGGGATAGCGACCAATGAGCAGTTCTTC.

The chain couples TRBV6-1 to TRBJ1-2, with D unresolved. The CDR3 is made up of 13 amino acids. Trimming left V 1 base short and J 4 bases short, with 7 bases between. Germline CDR1 and CDR2: MNHNS and SASEGT. CDR3 coding DNA: TGTGCCAGCAGTGAAGGGGGAGGCTATGGCTACACCTTC. Its translation: CASSEGGGYGYTF.